These 9 T cell receptor beta chains originate from one sample sequenced in a study of CXCR3-negative and CXCR3-positive naive CD8 T cells (dated by TCRdb to about 2019). Broader findings and caveats from the paper: TRB CDR3s from CXCR3-positive naive cells showed higher hydrophobicity (lower Kidera factor 4), lower energy, and higher strength and volume indices than CXCR3-negative naive cells.

Their antigens remain unidentified. The instrument given in TCRdb is NextSeq 550. The Human TCR Profiling Kit (MiLaboratory) was used to prepare UMI-labeled 5' RACE TRB cDNA libraries. TCRdb reprocessed the reads and lists each CDR3 protein sequence as a single entry, with no DNA. The sample table gives over 55,000 distinct CDR3 sequences. The top ten constitute 4.8% of the sample. Sequencing used naive CXCR3+ CD8+ T cells from blood. The sample's cell subset or site, from its label and the paper: CD45RO-CCR7+CD27+CD95- naive CD8+ T cells expressing CXCR3 (TNR3+). These receptors were obtained from a human donor in good health. Some clones in this sample may be carry-over from other donors' samples.

V is TRBV10-2 and J is TRBJ2-7; absent DNA, TCRdb's TRBD2 call cannot be checked. This CDR3 comprises 13 residues. Germline values: CDR1 WSHSY, CDR2 SAAADI. The CDR3 loop reads CATRTSGYYEQYF.

The rearrangement joins TRBV15 to TRBJ2-7; TCRdb lists TRBD1, though no DNA is available to test this call. From germline, CDR1 is LNHNV and CDR2 YYDKDF (reference sequence). CDR3 length: 16 amino acids. The CDR3 sequence is CATSRGRGGNTHEQYF.

This sequence joins TRBV11-3 and TRBJ2-2. The CDR3 loop spans 15 amino acids. CDR1 and CDR2 from the germline V gene are SGHNT and YENEEA. This CDR3 reads CASSLNPRGTGELFF. The whole variable domain, filled in from reference TRBV11-3 and TRBJ2-2, reads EAGVVQSPRYKIIEKKQPVAFWCNPISGHNTLYWYLQNLGQGPELLIRYENEEAVDDSQLPKDRFSAERLKGVDSTLKIQPAELGDSAVYLCASSLNPRGTGELFFGEGSRLTVL.

The rearrangement links TRBV7-9 to TRBJ2-7; the TRBD2 assignment by TCRdb is unverifiable without DNA. Per germline, CDR1 SEHNR and CDR2 FQNEAQ (reference sequence). There are 13 residues in the CDR3. CDR3: CASGGTSSYEQYF.

The chain employs TRBV15 and TRBJ2-7; absent DNA, TCRdb's TRBD1 call cannot be checked. The CDR3 spans 17 residues. CDR1 and CDR2 from the germline V gene are LNHNV and YYDKDF (reference sequence). The CDR3 spells CATSRDVGGTVRDEQYF.

V is TRBV29-1 and J is TRBJ2-5; TCRdb selects TRBD1, and the lack of DNA leaves this call unchecked. Looked up from germline, CDR1 is SQVTM and CDR2 is ANQGSEA. CDR3 length: 16 residues. This chain's CDR3 is CSVEERGSKGQETQYF. Looking up the rest from reference TRBV29-1 and TRBJ2-5 gives the full variable domain: SAVISQKPSRDICQRGTSLTIQCQVDSQVTMMFWYRQQPGQSLTLIATANQGSEATYESGFVIDKFPISRPNLTFSTLTVSNMSPEDSSIYLCSVEERGSKGQETQYFGPGTRLLVL.

The genes are TRBV13 and TRBJ2-5. In germline, CDR1 is PRHDT, CDR2 FYEKMQ (reference sequence). This CDR3 is 15 amino acids long. This chain's CDR3 is CASSLISTQEETQYF.

The chain is built from TRBV7-9 and TRBJ2-3; TCRdb calls TRBD2, which cannot be checked without DNA. This CDR3 region has 16 residues. Germline CDR1 reads SEHNR; CDR2 reads FQNEAQ (reference sequence). The CDR3: CASSTRDSPPVNTQYF. Full variable domain (outside the CDR3, taken from reference TRBV7-9 and TRBJ2-3): DTGVSQNPRHKITKRGQNVTFRCDPISEHNRLYWYRQTLGQGPEFLTYFQNEAQLEKSRLLSDRFSAERPKGSFSTLEIQRTEQGDSAMYLCASSTRDSPPVNTQYFGPGTRLTVL.

V usage is TRBV20-1 and J usage is TRBJ2-1; TCRdb's D gene call, TRBD2, goes unchecked for lack of DNA. The CDR3 has 13 residues. Germline CDR1 DFQATT, CDR2 SNEGSKA (reference sequence). CDR3 region: CSAPGTSGNEQFF.